Presented here are 11 T cell receptor beta chains from one specimen sequenced in a study of cytomegalovirus exposure and HLA in healthy donors. The PCR was carried out with 60 Vbeta primers and 13 Jbeta primers. This table comes from immunoSEQ multiplex PCR, and its TCRdb copy is limited to in-frame clones, with some not included. This sample has 75,000 to 95,000 clones, with 65% to 85% found just once. Sequences were obtained from PBMCs. The source of these receptors is a man aged 18 to 29 in good health and CMV-seronegative.

The chain recombines TRBV7-8 with TRBJ2-3, with 7 nucleotides matching TRBD1. V was pared by 4 bases and J by 5 bases, with 6 bases of the junction left unmatched. The CDR3 is 14 amino acids. CDR1 is SGHVS and CDR2 is FQNEAQ in the germline V gene. CDR3 bases: TGTGCCAGCAGCTCCCGACAGGGTGGAGATACGCAGTATTTT. This gives the protein CASSSRQGGDTQYF.

The chain combines TRBV6-1 with TRBJ1-2; D not certain. The CDR3 contains 14 residues. V was cut by 2 bases and J by 5 bases, with 12 bases left in between. The germline V gene encodes CDR1 MNHNS and CDR2 SASEGT. The CDR3 reads CASSELGVRYGYTF. CDR3 nucleotides: TGTGCCAGCAGTGAATTGGGAGTTCGGTATGGCTACACCTTC.

The rearrangement uses TRBV6-1 and TRBJ2-7; 7 nucleotides match TRBD1. J was trimmed by 4 bases and V by 8 bases; bases with no gene match: 8. The CDR3 runs 13 residues. Per germline, CDR1 MNHNS and CDR2 SASEGT. CDR3 DNA: TGTGCCAGCTCGAGGGGGCGCCCTTACGAGCAGTACTTC. It codes for CASSRGRPYEQYF.

The gene calls are TRBV6-1 and TRBJ1-2; no reliable D call. This CDR3 has 14 amino acids. The V gene's germline CDR1 is MNHNS and CDR2 SASEGT. With 2 bases removed from V and 8 bases from J, the gap between germline ends came to 15 bases. CDR3 amino acids: CASSEQKGSGGYTF. CDR3 DNA: TGTGCCAGCAGTGAACAGAAGGGATCGGGAGGCTACACCTTC.

This rearrangement joins TRBV7-6 to TRBJ2-2; 10 nucleotides match TRBD2. The V and J ends lost 5 bases and 1 base, in that order; junction bases with no gene match: 4. The length of the CDR3 is 16 residues. The germline gives CDR1 SGHVS, CDR2 FNYEAQ. The CDR3 loop is CASSQRTSGNTGELFF. DNA for the CDR3: TGTGCCAGCAGCCAGCGGACTAGCGGGAACACCGGGGAGCTGTTTTTT.

Here the CDR3 reads CASRAGTGTSGANVLTF. CDR3 DNA: TGCGCCAGCAGGGCCGGGACAGGGACCTCTGGGGCCAACGTCCTGACTTTC. The chain combines TRBV10-1 with TRBJ2-6; 9 nucleotides match TRBD1. The CDR3 runs 17 residues. The V gene end was trimmed by 6 bases and the J gene end by 0 bases; junction bases not matched to a gene: 6. From germline, CDR1 is WNHNN and CDR2 SYGVQD (reference sequence).

In regard to this clone: At one of its ends the junction is not consistent with the germline gene, which may arise from a read error. The genes are TRBV7-9 and TRBJ2-7; tentatively, D is TRBD2 (6 bases). This CDR3 is built from 12 residues. Germline V gene sequence: CDR1 SEHNR, CDR2 FQNEAQ (reference sequence). The DNA for the CDR3 is TGTTCCAGCAGGGAGGACTCCTACGAGCAGTACTTC. This translates into CSSREDSYEQYF.

The CDR3 sequence: CAWSQTAGSAFF. The CDR3 nucleotides read TGTGCCTGGAGTCAAACGGCAGGGTCGGCTTTCTTT. The V call is TRBV30, the J call TRBJ1-1; D might be TRBD1 (5 bases). V lost 2 bases, J lost 11 bases, and 15 bases lay in between. Germline V CDR1 and CDR2: GTSNPN, SVGIG (reference sequence). The CDR3 runs 12 residues.

Turning to this clone: The same CDR3 also results from other DNA sequences found in this sample. V gene TRBV6-5 combines with J gene TRBJ1-5; D uncertain. The germline V gene has CDR1 MNHEY and CDR2 SVGAGI. There are 13 residues in the CDR3. Between the trimmed V and J ends, which lost 2 bases and 6 bases, there was a span of 8 bases. DNA of the CDR3: TGTGCCAGCAGTTACCGGGAGGGTCAGCCCCAGCATTTT. Translated: CASSYREGQPQHF.

The rearrangement joins TRBV5-5 to TRBJ2-5; no firm D call. The germline V gene has CDR1 SGHKS and CDR2 YYEKEE (reference sequence). V was clipped by 0 bases and J by 5 bases, with 17 bases between them. CDR3 size: 16 residues. CDR3 nucleotide sequence: TGTGCCAGCAGCTTGGGTGCTAGGCCCTCGTTGGAGACCCAGTACTTC. Its translation: CASSLGARPSLETQYF.

The rearrangement joins TRBV9 to TRBJ2-2; possible D gene TRBD2, 6 bases. The germline V gene has CDR1 SGDLS and CDR2 YYNGEE. Trimming removed 1 base from V and 5 bases from J, with 12 bases in between. The CDR3 totals 15 residues. CDR3 DNA: TGTGCCAGCAGCGTAACGTCGGGAGCAACCGGGGAGCTGTTTTTT. Translation: CASSVTSGATGELFF.